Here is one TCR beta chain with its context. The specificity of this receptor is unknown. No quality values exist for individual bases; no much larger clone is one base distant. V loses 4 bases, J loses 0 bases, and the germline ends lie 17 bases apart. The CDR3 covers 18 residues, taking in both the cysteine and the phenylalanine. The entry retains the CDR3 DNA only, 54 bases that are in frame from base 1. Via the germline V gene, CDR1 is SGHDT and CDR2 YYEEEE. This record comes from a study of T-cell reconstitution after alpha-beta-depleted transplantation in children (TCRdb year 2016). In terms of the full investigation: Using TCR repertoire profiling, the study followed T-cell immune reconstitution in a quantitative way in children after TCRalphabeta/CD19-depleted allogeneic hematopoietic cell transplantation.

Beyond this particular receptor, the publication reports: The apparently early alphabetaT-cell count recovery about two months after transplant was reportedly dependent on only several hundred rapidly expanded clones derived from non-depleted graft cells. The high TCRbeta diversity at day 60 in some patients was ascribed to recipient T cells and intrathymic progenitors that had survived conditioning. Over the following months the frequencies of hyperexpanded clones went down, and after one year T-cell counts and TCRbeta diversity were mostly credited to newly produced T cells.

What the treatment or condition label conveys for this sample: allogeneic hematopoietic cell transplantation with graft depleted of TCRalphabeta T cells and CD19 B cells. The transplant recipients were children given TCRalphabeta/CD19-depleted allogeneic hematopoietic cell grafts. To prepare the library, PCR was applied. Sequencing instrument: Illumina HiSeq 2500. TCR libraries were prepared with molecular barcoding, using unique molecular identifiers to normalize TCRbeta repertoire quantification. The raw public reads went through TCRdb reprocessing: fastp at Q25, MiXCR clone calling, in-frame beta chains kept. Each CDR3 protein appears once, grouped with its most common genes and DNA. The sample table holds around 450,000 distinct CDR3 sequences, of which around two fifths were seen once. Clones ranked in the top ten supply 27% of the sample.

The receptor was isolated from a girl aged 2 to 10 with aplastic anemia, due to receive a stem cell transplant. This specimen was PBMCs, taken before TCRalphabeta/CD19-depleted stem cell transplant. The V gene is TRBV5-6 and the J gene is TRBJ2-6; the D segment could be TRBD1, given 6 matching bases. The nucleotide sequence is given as TGTGCCAGCAGCACCGTCCGGGACACCCGCTCTGGGGCCAACGTCCTGACTTTC. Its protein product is CASSTVRDTRSGANVLTF.